Listed below are T cell receptor beta chains from one sample, sequenced in a study of blood T cell repertoires in COVID-19. Sequenced by immunoSEQ multiplex PCR; TCRdb stores in-frame clones only, minus some. The data contain more than 200,000 clones, 75% to 90% of them seen just once; the ten biggest clones take up under 8.5%. Sequencing was carried out using peripheral blood. These receptors all come from an elderly woman with COVID-19, enrolled during active disease. Both conserved end residues are part of each CDR3. A D gene is named only where the DNA matches it firmly. Clone size is shown for a subset of rows, as once, few, many or a class of expanded clone.

J: TRBJ1-1; V: TRBV30; size: .; D: .; DNA: TGTGCCTGGAGGGGGCAGTCGCTTGGTGAAGCTTTCTTT; CDR3: CAWRGQSLGEAFF
J: TRBJ2-7; V: TRBV21-1; size: .; D: .; DNA: TGTGCCAGCAGCAAAATAAGCGGGAGCTCCTACGAGCAGTACTTC; CDR3: CASSKISGSSYEQYF
J: TRBJ1-5; V: TRBV27; size: many; D: .; DNA: TGTGCCAGCAGTTTCTTACAGGGCGCTAATCAGCCCCAGCATTTT; CDR3: CASSFLQGANQPQHF
J: TRBJ2-3; V: TRBV7-9; size: once; D: TRBD2; DNA: TGTGCCAGCAGCTTAACTAGCGGGGCCATAGATACGCAGTATTTT; CDR3: CASSLTSGAIDTQYF
J: TRBJ1-5; V: TRBV4-2; size: .; D: .; DNA: TGTGCCAGCAGCCAAACGTCAGGGGTCGGTCAGCCCCAGCATTTT; CDR3: CASSQTSGVGQPQHF
J: TRBJ2-7; V: TRBV6-5; size: .; D: TRBD1; DNA: TGTGCCAGCAGCTCGGGACAGGGCCTAGCGTACGAGCAGTACTTC; CDR3: CASSSGQGLAYEQYF
J: TRBJ2-7; V: TRBV19; size: .; D: TRBD2; DNA: TGTGCCAGTAGTATAGTGGCGGGAGGAGCCGAGCAGTACTTC; CDR3: CASSIVAGGAEQYF
J: TRBJ1-1; V: TRBV27; size: .; D: .; DNA: TGTGCCAGCAGTTTATTAGGGGGCACTGAAGCTTTCTTT; CDR3: CASSLLGGTEAFF
J: TRBJ1-1; V: TRBV10-1; size: .; D: TRBD1; DNA: TGCGCCAGCAGTTCCGGGACAGGGGACACTGAAGCTTTCTTT; CDR3: CASSSGTGDTEAFF
J: TRBJ2-7; V: TRBV9; size: .; D: .; DNA: TGTGCCAGCAGCCCCGAGGGATTTCCCCCGGGTGAGCAGTACTTC; CDR3: CASSPEGFPPGEQYF
J: TRBJ1-2; V: TRBV23-1; size: .; D: .; DNA: TGCGCCAGCAGTCCTGACAGGTCCCCTAACTATGGCTACACCTTC; CDR3: CASSPDRSPNYGYTF
J: TRBJ1-2; V: TRBV5-4; size: once; D: .; DNA: TGTGCCAGCAGCTTATCAGGGGCACCTAACTATGGCTACACCTTC; CDR3: CASSLSGAPNYGYTF
J: TRBJ2-7; V: TRBV11-2; size: .; D: .; DNA: TGTGCCAGCAGCGAAGACAGAGTCTACGAGCAGTACTTC; CDR3: CASSEDRVYEQYF
J: TRBJ2-3; V: TRBV9; size: .; D: .; DNA: TGTGCCAGCAGCGTACGAGCTAGCGGCACAGATACGCAGTATTTT; CDR3: CASSVRASGTDTQYF
J: TRBJ2-1; V: TRBV18; size: .; D: .; DNA: TGTGCCAGCTCACCACCGCGGGGACCCTACAATGAGCAGTTCTTC; CDR3: CASSPPRGPYNEQFF
J: TRBJ2-1; V: TRBV6-5; size: .; D: TRBD2; DNA: TGTGCCAGCATTATGACTAGCGGGGTTTACAATGAGCAGTTCTTC; CDR3: CASIMTSGVYNEQFF
J: TRBJ2-3; V: TRBV9; size: .; D: TRBD2; DNA: TGTGCCAGCAGCGTAGTAGCGGGAGGCACAGATACGCAGTATTTT; CDR3: CASSVVAGGTDTQYF
J: TRBJ2-3; V: TRBV6-5; size: .; D: TRBD2; DNA: TGTGCCAGCAGCCTTAGCGGGGGCCAGGGAGATACGCAGTATTTT; CDR3: CASSLSGGQGDTQYF
J: TRBJ1-1; V: TRBV6-6; size: .; D: .; DNA: TGTGCCAGCCGCCAGGTTAGTGAAGCTTTCTTT; CDR3: CASRQVSEAFF
J: TRBJ1-2; V: TRBV29-1; size: few; D: .; DNA: TGCAGCGTACCTACCGGGGGCTATGGCTACACCTTC; CDR3: CSVPTGGYGYTF
J: TRBJ1-3; V: TRBV6-5; size: few; D: .; DNA: TGTGCCAGCAGTCCTCTGACTGGGTCTGGAAACACCATATATTTT; CDR3: CASSPLTGSGNTIYF
J: TRBJ1-5; V: TRBV18; size: few; D: TRBD1; DNA: TGTGCCAGCTCACCTACCACAGGGGCAAATCAGCCCCAGCATTTT; CDR3: CASSPTTGANQPQHF
J: TRBJ2-2; V: TRBV6-2/TRBV6-3; size: few; D: .; DNA: TGTGCCAGCAGCAACAGGATAGTATCCGGGGAGCTGTTTTTT; CDR3: CASSNRIVSGELFF
J: TRBJ1-5; V: TRBV3-1/TRBV3-2; size: once; D: .; DNA: TGTGCCAGCAGCCAACATCCTTACGACAGTTATAGCAATCAGCCCCAGCATTTT; CDR3: CASSQHPYDSYSNQPQHF
J: TRBJ2-7; V: TRBV25-1; size: .; D: TRBD2; DNA: TGTGCCAGCAGTGAATACGGAGCGGGGGGCTCCTACGAGCAGTACTTC; CDR3: CASSEYGAGGSYEQYF
J: TRBJ2-2; V: TRBV7-3; size: few; D: .; DNA: TGTGCCAGCAGCTTAAGCGGAGTGAACACCGGGGAGCTGTTTTTT; CDR3: CASSLSGVNTGELFF
J: TRBJ1-2; V: TRBV7-2; size: .; D: TRBD1; DNA: TGTGCCAGCAGCTCGGGGACAGGGATCTCCTCGTCTGGCTACACCTTC; CDR3: CASSSGTGISSSGYTF
J: TRBJ2-6; V: TRBV14; size: .; D: .; DNA: TGTGCCAGCAGCCGAGACAGAAGCTCTGGGGCCAACGTCCTGACTTTC; CDR3: CASSRDRSSGANVLTF
J: TRBJ1-3; V: TRBV6-4; size: .; D: .; DNA: TGTGCCAGCAGTAGGGGGGGGTCCGGAAACACCATATATTTT; CDR3: CASSRGGSGNTIYF
J: TRBJ2-5; V: TRBV7-2; size: few; D: .; DNA: TGTGCCAGCAGCTCCCAAAGGGGGATAGTAGAGACCCAGTACTTC; CDR3: CASSSQRGIVETQYF